What follows is one T cell receptor (beta chain) and its context. Method: immunoSEQ multiplex PCR; TCRdb's copy keeps in-frame clones and lacks some. This sample has about 20,000 clones; less than 98% occur once, and the top ten carry over 0.1%. This sample was taken from a study of T cells after posttransplantation cyclophosphamide. The naive gate required viable CD3+CD4+ or CD3+CD8+ cells with CCR7+CD45RA+CD45RO-CD95-CD27+CD28+ phenotype. Peripheral blood was collected from the related graft donor on the marrow donation day. The ends lost 6 bases at V and 3 bases at J; junction bases unmatched: 6. CDR1 and CDR2 from the germline V gene are KGHSH and LQKENI. This CDR3 has 15 residues.

Specimen: naive CD4+ T cells sorted from PBMCs. J is TRBJ2-7 and V is TRBV18; 12 nucleotides match TRBD2. This clonotype originated in a man aged 45 to 65 in good health, CMV-negative, and a related stem cell transplant donor. The CDR3 coding sequence is TGTGCCAGCTCGTCGACTAGCGGGGGCCACTACGAGCAGTACTTC. Translating gives CASSSTSGGHYEQYF.